The 18 T cell receptor beta chains in this list originate from one sample, sequenced in a study of blood T cell repertoires in COVID-19. Libraries were prepared by immunoSEQ multiplex PCR; TCRdb keeps only in-frame clonotypes and omits some of them. The repertoire includes 180,000 or so clones, around 82% of them detected once, and roughly 9.8% sits in the top ten. The sequencing input was peripheral blood. The receptors were gathered from a woman aged 80 or older with acute or convalescent COVID-19.

V and J are TRBV18 and TRBJ1-5, with 8 nucleotides matching TRBD1. With V trimmed by 3 bases and J by 5 bases, 6 bases remained unmatched. Germline CDR1 is KGHSH and CDR2 is LQKENI. The CDR3 has 15 amino acids. The CDR3, as DNA: TGTGCCAGCTCACCGGGACGACAGGGGCATCAGCCCCAGCATTTT. Its protein product is CASSPGRQGHQPQHF.

The rearrangement joins TRBV29-1 to TRBJ2-7; D possibly corresponds to TRBD2 (5 bases). Trimming took 5 bases from V and 4 from J, leaving 12 bases between them. The germline CDR1 and CDR2 sequences are SQVTM and ANQGSEA. CDR3 length: 12 amino acids. The CDR3 sequence is CSVQVGVYEQYF. The CDR3, as DNA: TGCAGCGTTCAAGTCGGGGTATACGAGCAGTACTTC.

The V gene is TRBV5-4, the J gene TRBJ1-2, with TRBD1 identical over 10 bases. This CDR3 has 14 residues. CDR1 is SGHNT, CDR2 YYREEE, per germline (reference sequence). V shed 4 bases, J shed 6 bases, and the junction held 6 bases outside the gene matches. CDR3: CASSRPGTGDGYTF. The CDR3 coding sequence is TGTGCCAGCAGCCGACCCGGGACAGGGGATGGCTACACCTTC. Drawing the rest from reference TRBV5-4 and TRBJ1-2, the complete variable domain is ETGVTQSPTHLIKTRGQQVTLRCSSQSGHNTVSWYQQALGQGPQFIFQYYREEENGRGNFPPRFSGLQFPNYSSELNVNALELDDSALYLCASSRPGTGDGYTFGSGTRLTVV.

The rearrangement links TRBV5-1 to TRBJ1-3, with 8 bases fitting TRBD1. The CDR3 covers 16 residues. The junction had 6 bases not matched to a gene; V was cut back by 4 bases and J by 0 bases. Germline CDR1 SGHRS, CDR2 YFSETQ. CDR3 amino acids: CASSPMGQDSGNTIYF. The CDR3 DNA follows: TGCGCCAGCAGCCCCATGGGACAGGACTCTGGAAACACCATATATTTT.

The chain employs TRBV9 and TRBJ1-1; no firm D call. Germline V lookup: CDR1 SGDLS, CDR2 YYNGEE. This CDR3 comprises 14 residues. The ends were cut back, 2 bases at V and 0 bases at J, with 8 bases in the middle. CDR3: CASSVTLMNTEAFF. The CDR3 DNA follows: TGTGCCAGCAGCGTCACCCTAATGAACACTGAAGCTTTCTTT.

The rearrangement uses TRBV6-6 and TRBJ1-2; possibly TRBD1 for D (5 bases). Trimming left V 1 base short and J 6 bases short, with 12 bases between. The CDR3 length is 14 residues. Looked up from germline, CDR1 is MNHNY and CDR2 is SVGAGI (reference sequence). CDR3 residues: CASSYFGQGDGYTF. CDR3 DNA sequence: TGTGCCAGCAGTTACTTTGGGCAGGGTGATGGCTACACCTTC.

This chain uses TRBV6-5 with TRBJ2-2; 11 positions match TRBD2. The CDR3 is 15 residues long. The germline CDR1 and CDR2 sequences are MNHEY and SVGAGI. The V segment lost 2 bases and the J segment 6 bases; nucleotides outside the gene matches: 2. The CDR3 nucleotides are TGTGCCAGCAGTTACGGTAGCGGGGGGGCCGGGGAGCTGTTTTTT. Translating gives CASSYGSGGAGELFF.

This chain joins TRBV11-3 and TRBJ2-3; 11 nucleotides line up with TRBD2. The CDR3 runs to 16 residues. CDR1 SGHNT and CDR2 YENEEA come from the germline V gene. The V gene end was trimmed by 5 bases and the J gene end by 2 bases; junction bases not matched to a gene: 6. The CDR3 DNA sequence: TGTGCCAGCAGCCCCGGGACTAGCGGCAACACAGATACGCAGTATTTT. Translated, it gives CASSPGTSGNTDTQYF.

The sample holds a few counts of this clone. The chain has TRBV7-9 and TRBJ1-2; D gene uncertain. The germline V gene encodes CDR1 SEHNR and CDR2 FQNEAQ (reference sequence). V dropped 5 bases and J dropped 4 bases, with 5 bases sitting between them. The CDR3 loop spans 11 amino acids. This chain's CDR3 is CASSPLYGYTF. The DNA of the CDR3 is TGTGCCAGCAGCCCACTCTATGGCTACACCTTC.

The rearrangement joins TRBV7-9 to TRBJ2-6; D is unclear. CDR3 length equals 13 residues. Trimming stripped 3 bases from V and 4 bases from J, with 4 bases between. Germline-derived CDR1 and CDR2 are SEHNR and FQNEAQ (reference sequence). CDR3 bases: TGTGCCAGCAGCTTTGGCGGGGCCAACGTCCTGACTTTC. Residues: CASSFGGANVLTF.

This sequence joins TRBV12-5 and TRBJ2-3, with 7 bases aligning to TRBD1. This CDR3 is 14 amino acids long. The trim removed 3 bases at V and 2 bases at J, leaving 2 bases unmatched. Germline V lookup: CDR1 LGHNT, CDR2 FRNRAP. The CDR3 nucleotides read TGTGCTAGTGGTTTAGACAGGGCCACAGATACGCAGTATTTT. Translation gives CASGLDRATDTQYF.

V gene TRBV5-1 combines with J gene TRBJ2-4; TRBD2 matches 8 bases. From germline, CDR1 is SGHRS and CDR2 YFSETQ. V trimming: 1 base; J trimming: 9 bases; junction bases outside the gene matches: 12. CDR3 length: 16 amino acids. The CDR3 DNA is TGCGCCAGCAGCTTGACAATGTCGGGGGGGCGTAGCATTCAGTACTTC. It codes for CASSLTMSGGRSIQYF.

The J gene is TRBJ2-1, the V gene TRBV7-3; D remains ambiguous. Germline V gene data show CDR1 as SGHTA and CDR2 as FQGTGA. Deletions cut 4 bases from V and 2 bases from J, with 6 bases between. This CDR3 spans 13 amino acids. Here the CDR3 reads CASSSRPYNEQFF. CDR3 in DNA: TGTGCCAGCAGCTCGCGGCCCTACAATGAGCAGTTCTTC.

This chain links TRBV4-3 with TRBJ1-6; D not certain. The CDR3 has 14 residues. V lost 0 bases and J lost 14, with 14 bases in between. Germline CDR1 and CDR2: LGHNA and YSLEER. This CDR3 is CASSQDRRRRALHF. DNA for the CDR3: TGCGCCAGCAGCCAAGATAGGCGACGGCGGGCCCTCCACTTT.

This sequence joins TRBV5-4 and TRBJ1-2, with 7 bases aligning to TRBD1. Germline CDR1 SGHNT, CDR2 YYREEE (reference sequence). The CDR3 has 13 residues. V gave up 3 bases and J gave up 7 bases; unmatched junction bases: 6. The CDR3 DNA reads as TGTGCCAGCAGCTGGGGCAGGGACAGTGGCTACACCTTC. It yields the protein CASSWGRDSGYTF.

The V call is TRBV7-2, the J call TRBJ1-3, with D perhaps matching TRBD1 (5 bases). The CDR3 sequence is 14 residues long. V was clipped by 1 base and J by 2 bases, with 6 bases between them. CDR1 is SGHTA, CDR2 FQGNSA, per germline. The CDR3, as DNA: TGTGCCAGCAGCTTAGGGGGGGCTGGAAACACCATATATTTT. This translates into CASSLGGAGNTIYF. Combining the CDR3 with reference TRBV7-2 and TRBJ1-3 gives the whole variable domain GAGVSQSPSNKVTEKGKDVELRCDPISGHTALYWYRQSLGQGLEFLIYFQGNSAPDKSGLPSDRFSAERTGGSVSTLTIQRTQQEDSAVYLCASSLGGAGNTIYFGEGSWLTVV.

The chain couples TRBV6-5 to TRBJ1-2, with TRBD1 identical over 9 bases. Germline values: CDR1 MNHEY, CDR2 SVGAGI. Trimming removed 2 bases from V and 7 bases from J; junction bases left unmatched: 11. The CDR3 is 16 amino acids. The CDR3 region is CASSYTLGTGRGGYTF. The CDR3 DNA follows: TGTGCCAGCAGTTACACCCTAGGGACAGGGAGGGGTGGCTACACCTTC.

The rearrangement joins TRBV5-6 to TRBJ2-7; 7 nucleotides align to TRBD1. This CDR3 comprises 14 residues. V shed 4 bases and J 3 bases; nucleotides not matched to a gene: 7. Per germline, CDR1 SGHDT and CDR2 YYEEEE. The CDR3 region has the DNA TGTGCCAGCAGCCCGGACAGGAGCCTCTACGAGCAGTACTTC. Protein: CASSPDRSLYEQYF.